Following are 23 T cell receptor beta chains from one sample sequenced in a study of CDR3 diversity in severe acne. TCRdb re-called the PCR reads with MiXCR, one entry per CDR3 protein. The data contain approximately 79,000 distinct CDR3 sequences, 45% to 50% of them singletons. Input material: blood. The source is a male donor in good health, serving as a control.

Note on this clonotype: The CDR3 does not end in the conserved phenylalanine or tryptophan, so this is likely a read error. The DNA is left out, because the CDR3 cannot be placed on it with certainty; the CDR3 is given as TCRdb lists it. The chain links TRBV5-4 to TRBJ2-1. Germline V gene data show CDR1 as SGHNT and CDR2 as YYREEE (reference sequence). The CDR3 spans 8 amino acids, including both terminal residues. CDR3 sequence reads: CASSLHRT.

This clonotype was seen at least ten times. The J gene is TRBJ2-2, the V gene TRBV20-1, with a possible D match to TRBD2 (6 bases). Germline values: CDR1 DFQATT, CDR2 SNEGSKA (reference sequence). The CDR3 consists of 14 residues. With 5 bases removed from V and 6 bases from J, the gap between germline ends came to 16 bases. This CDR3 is CSAPVGGNAGELFF. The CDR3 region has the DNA TGCAGTGCTCCCGTGGGGGGTAACGCCGGGGAGCTGTTTTTT.

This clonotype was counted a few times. The CDR3 here is CASSLADRGFGRNTEAFF. The CDR3 DNA reads TGTGCCAGCAGCTTAGCCGACAGGGGTTTTGGGCGGAACACTGAAGCTTTCTTT. The chain couples TRBV13 to TRBJ1-1; 8 positions agree with TRBD1. Germline V gene data show CDR1 as PRHDT and CDR2 as FYEKMQ (reference sequence). CDR3 size: 18 residues. The V segment lost 1 base and the J segment 1 base; nucleotides outside the gene matches: 11.

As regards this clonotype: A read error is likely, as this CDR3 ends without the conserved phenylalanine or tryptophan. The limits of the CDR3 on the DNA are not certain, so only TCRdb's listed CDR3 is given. CDR3 amino acids: CASSADTGVGEAFFGQ. The chain links TRBV9 to TRBJ1-4; the D call in the table, TRBD1, was not verified against the DNA. Germline V gene data show CDR1 as SGDLS and CDR2 as YYNGEE. Inclusive of both ends, the CDR3 amounts to 16 amino acids.

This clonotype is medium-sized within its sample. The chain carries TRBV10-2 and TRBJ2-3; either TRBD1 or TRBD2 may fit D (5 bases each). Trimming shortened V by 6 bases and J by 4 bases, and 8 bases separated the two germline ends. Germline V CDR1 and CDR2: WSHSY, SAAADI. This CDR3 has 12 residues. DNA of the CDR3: TGCGCCAGCAGCCCGGGGCCAGATACGCAGTATTTT. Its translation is CASSPGPDTQYF.

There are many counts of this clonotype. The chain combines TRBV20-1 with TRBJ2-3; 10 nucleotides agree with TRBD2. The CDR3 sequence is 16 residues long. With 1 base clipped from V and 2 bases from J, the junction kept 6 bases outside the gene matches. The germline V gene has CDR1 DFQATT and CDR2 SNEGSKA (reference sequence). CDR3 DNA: TGCAGTGCTAGAGCGAAACTAGCGGGACTCACAGATACGCAGTATTTT. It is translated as CSARAKLAGLTDTQYF.

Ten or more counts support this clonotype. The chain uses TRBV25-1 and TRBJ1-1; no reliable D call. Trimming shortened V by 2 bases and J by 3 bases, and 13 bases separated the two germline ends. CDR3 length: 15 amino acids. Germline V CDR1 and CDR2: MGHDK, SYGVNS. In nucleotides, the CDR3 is TGTGCCAGCAGTGAAGGCGGAGGGCCCTACACTGAAGCTTTCTTT. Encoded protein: CASSEGGGPYTEAFF.

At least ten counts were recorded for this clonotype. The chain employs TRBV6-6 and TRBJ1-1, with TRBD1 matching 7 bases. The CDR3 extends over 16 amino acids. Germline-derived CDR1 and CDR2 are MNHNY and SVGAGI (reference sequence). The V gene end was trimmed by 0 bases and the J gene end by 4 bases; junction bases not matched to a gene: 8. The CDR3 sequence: CASSYSLGGFGTEAFF. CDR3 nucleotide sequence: TGTGCCAGCAGTTACTCCCTAGGGGGCTTTGGCACTGAAGCTTTCTTT.

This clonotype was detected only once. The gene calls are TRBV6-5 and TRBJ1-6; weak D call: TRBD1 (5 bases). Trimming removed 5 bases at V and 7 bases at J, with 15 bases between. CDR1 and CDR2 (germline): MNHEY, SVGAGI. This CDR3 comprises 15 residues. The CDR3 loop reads CASSNLGTQNSPLHF. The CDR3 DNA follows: TGTGCCAGCAGTAACCTAGGGACGCAGAATTCACCCCTCCACTTT.

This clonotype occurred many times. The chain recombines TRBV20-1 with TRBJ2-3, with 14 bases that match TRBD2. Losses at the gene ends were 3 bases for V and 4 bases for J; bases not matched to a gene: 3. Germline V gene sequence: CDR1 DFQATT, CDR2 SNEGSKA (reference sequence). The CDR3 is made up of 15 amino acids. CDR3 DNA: TGCAGTGCTAGGTTGACTAGCGGGGGGGCAGATACGCAGTATTTT. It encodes CSARLTSGGADTQYF.

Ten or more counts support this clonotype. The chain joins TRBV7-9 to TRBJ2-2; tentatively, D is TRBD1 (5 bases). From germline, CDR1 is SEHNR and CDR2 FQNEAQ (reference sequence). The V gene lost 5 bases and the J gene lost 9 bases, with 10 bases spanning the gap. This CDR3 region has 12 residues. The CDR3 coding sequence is TGTGCCAGCAGCCAGGGCGGCCGGGAGCTGTTTTTT. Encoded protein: CASSQGGRELFF.

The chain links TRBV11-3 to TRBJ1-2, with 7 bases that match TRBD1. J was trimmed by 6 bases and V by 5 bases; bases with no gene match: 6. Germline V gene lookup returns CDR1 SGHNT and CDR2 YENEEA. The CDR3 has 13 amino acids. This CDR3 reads CASSQGTADGYTF. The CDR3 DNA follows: TGTGCCAGCAGCCAAGGGACAGCAGATGGCTACACCTTC.

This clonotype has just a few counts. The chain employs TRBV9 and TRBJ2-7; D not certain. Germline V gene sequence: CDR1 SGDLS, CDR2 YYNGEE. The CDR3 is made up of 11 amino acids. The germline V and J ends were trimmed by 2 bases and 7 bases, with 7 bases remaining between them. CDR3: CASSVKREQYF. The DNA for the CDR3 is TGTGCCAGCAGCGTGAAGAGGGAGCAGTACTTC.

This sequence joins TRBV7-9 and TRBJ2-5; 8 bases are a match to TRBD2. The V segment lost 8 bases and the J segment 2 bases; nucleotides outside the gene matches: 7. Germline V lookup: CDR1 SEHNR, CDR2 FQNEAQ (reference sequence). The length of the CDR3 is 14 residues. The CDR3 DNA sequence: TGTGCCAGCCGGGCGGGAGGTTTTCAAGAGACCCAGTACTTC. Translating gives CASRAGGFQETQYF.

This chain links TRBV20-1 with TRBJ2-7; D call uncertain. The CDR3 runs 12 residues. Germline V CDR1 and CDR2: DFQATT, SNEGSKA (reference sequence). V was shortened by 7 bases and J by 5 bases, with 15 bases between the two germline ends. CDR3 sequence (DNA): TGCAGTGTCGCCGGGCCTAAGGACGAGCAGTACTTC. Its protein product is CSVAGPKDEQYF.

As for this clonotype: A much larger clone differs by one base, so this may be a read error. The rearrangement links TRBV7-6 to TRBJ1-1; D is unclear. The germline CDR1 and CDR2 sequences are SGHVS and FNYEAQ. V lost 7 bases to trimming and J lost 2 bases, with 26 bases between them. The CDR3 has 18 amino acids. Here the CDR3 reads CASNQYRLGDQRNTEAFF. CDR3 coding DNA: TGTGCCAGCAACCAATACCGGCTGGGAGATCAGAGAAACACTGAAGCTTTCTTT.

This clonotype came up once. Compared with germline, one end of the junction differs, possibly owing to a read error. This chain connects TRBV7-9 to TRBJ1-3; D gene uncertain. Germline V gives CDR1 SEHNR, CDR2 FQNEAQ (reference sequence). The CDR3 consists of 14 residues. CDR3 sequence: CASSLRDSGNTIYF. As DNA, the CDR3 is TGCGCCAGCAGCCTAAGGGACTCTGGAAACACCATATATTTT.

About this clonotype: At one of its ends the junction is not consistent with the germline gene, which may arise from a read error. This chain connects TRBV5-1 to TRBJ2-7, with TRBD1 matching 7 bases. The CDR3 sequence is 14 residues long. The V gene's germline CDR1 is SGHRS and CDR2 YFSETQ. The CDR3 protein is CAGSEGAITYEQYF. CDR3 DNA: TGCGCCGGCAGCGAGGGGGCTATTACCTACGAGCAGTACTTC.

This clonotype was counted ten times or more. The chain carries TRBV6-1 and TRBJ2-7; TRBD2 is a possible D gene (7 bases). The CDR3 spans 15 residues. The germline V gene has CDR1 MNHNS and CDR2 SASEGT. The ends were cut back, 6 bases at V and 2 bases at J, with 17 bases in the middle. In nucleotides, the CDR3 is TGTGCCAGCAGGGATTTCGGGGGGCTCCCCTACGAGCAGTACTTC. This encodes CASRDFGGLPYEQYF.

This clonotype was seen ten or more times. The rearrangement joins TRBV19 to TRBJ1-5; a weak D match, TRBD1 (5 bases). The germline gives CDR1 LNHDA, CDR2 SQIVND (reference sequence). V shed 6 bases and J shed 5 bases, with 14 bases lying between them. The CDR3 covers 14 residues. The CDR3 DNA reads TGTGCCAGTAGCATACTTGTGGGGGATCAGCCCCAGCATTTT. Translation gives CASSILVGDQPQHF.

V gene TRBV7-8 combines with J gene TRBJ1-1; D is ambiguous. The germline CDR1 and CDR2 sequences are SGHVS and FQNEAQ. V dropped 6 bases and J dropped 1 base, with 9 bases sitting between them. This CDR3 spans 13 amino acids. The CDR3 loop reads CASRYDWNTEAFF. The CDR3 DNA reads TGTGCCAGCAGATACGACTGGAACACTGAAGCTTTCTTT.

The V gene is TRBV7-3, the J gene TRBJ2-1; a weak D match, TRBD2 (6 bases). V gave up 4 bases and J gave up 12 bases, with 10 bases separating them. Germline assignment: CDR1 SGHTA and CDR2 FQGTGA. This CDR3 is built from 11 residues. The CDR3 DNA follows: TGTGCCAGCAGCTCGGGACTGCGGCAGTTCTTC. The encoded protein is CASSSGLRQFF.

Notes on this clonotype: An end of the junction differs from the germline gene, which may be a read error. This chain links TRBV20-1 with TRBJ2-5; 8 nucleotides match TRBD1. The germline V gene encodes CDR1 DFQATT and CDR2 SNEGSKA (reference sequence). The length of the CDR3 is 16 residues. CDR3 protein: CSAGDVSQGDGETQHF. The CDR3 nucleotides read TGCAGTGCTGGAGATGTTTCACAGGGGGACGGAGAGACCCAGCACTTC.